A selection of T cell receptor beta chains follows, all from one sample in a study of blood T cell repertoires in COVID-19. Measured with immunoSEQ multiplex PCR; TCRdb has only the in-frame clones, and not every one. The table has 95,000 or so clones, around nine tenths seen once; the top ten hold around 1.3%. Sequenced input: peripheral blood. The origin of the receptors is an elderly man with active or convalescent COVID-19. Both conserved end residues are part of each CDR3. The order of the fields is J gene, clone size, CDR3 length, D gene, V gene, CDR3 DNA, CDR3 protein. D genes are given only for firm matches. Some rows mark clone size as missing; the rest say once, few, many or name a class of expanded clone.

J: TRBJ1-3; size: once; length: 20; D: .; V: TRBV7-3; DNA: TGTGCCAGCAGCGCCAACATGGGGGGGCGCAGGTCTTTCTCTGGAAACACCATATATTTT; CDR3: CASSANMGGRRSFSGNTIYF
J: TRBJ1-1; size: once; length: 15; D: .; V: TRBV25-1; DNA: TGTGCCAGCAGTGAATCTGGCAGCGTGAACACTGAAGCTTTCTTT; CDR3: CASSESGSVNTEAFF
J: TRBJ2-3; size: .; length: 16; D: .; V: TRBV10-3; DNA: TGTGCCATCAGTGAGTCGGCACGAGTGGGAGCAGATACGCAGTATTTT; CDR3: CAISESARVGADTQYF
J: TRBJ2-7; size: .; length: 13; D: .; V: TRBV7-3; DNA: TGTGCCAGCAGCTTTACACCAGGGTTCGAGCAGTACTTC; CDR3: CASSFTPGFEQYF
J: TRBJ2-1; size: once; length: 17; D: .; V: TRBV7-2; DNA: TGTGCCAGCAGCCTCCGAGGGGGACTAAGCTCCTACAATGAGCAGTTCTTC; CDR3: CASSLRGGLSSYNEQFF
J: TRBJ2-7; size: .; length: 15; D: TRBD1; V: TRBV5-4; DNA: TGTGCCAGCAGCTTGGGGGGACAGGGCTCCTACGAGCAGTACTTC; CDR3: CASSLGGQGSYEQYF
J: TRBJ1-6; size: .; length: 15; D: .; V: TRBV9; DNA: TGTGCCAGCAGCGTACTTGGCAACAATAATTCACCCCTCCACTTT; CDR3: CASSVLGNNNSPLHF
J: TRBJ1-3; size: .; length: 14; D: .; V: TRBV5-6; DNA: TGTGCCAGCAGCTTGGGGGCCGATGGAAACACCATATATTTT; CDR3: CASSLGADGNTIYF
J: TRBJ2-4; size: .; length: 15; D: TRBD1; V: TRBV9; DNA: TGTGCCAGCAGCGTATCAGGGACAGGGGGGAACATTCAGTACTTC; CDR3: CASSVSGTGGNIQYF
J: TRBJ1-5; size: once; length: 17; D: TRBD1; V: TRBV4-1; DNA: TGCGCCAGCAGCCAGCTTGAAACAGGGGCAAGCAATCAGCCCCAGCATTTT; CDR3: CASSQLETGASNQPQHF
J: TRBJ1-3; size: .; length: 15; D: .; V: TRBV6-5; DNA: TGTGCCAGCAGGCCACTCGAATTATCTGGAAACACCATATATTTT; CDR3: CASRPLELSGNTIYF
J: TRBJ1-1; size: .; length: 14; D: TRBD1; V: TRBV27; DNA: TGTGCCAGCAGTTTCCTCGACAGGGACACTGAAGCTTTCTTT; CDR3: CASSFLDRDTEAFF
J: TRBJ1-2; size: .; length: 17; D: TRBD1; V: TRBV4-2; DNA: TGTGCCAGCAGCCAATCCCCCGGGACAGCAACTAACTATGGCTACACCTTC; CDR3: CASSQSPGTATNYGYTF
J: TRBJ2-1; size: .; length: 13; D: TRBD2; V: TRBV6-4; DNA: TGTGCCAGCAGTGAAGCTAGCGGGGGCCGGCAGTTCTTC; CDR3: CASSEASGGRQFF
J: TRBJ2-7; size: .; length: 16; D: TRBD2; V: TRBV4-1; DNA: TGCGCCAGCAGCCAAGATGCGGGAGGCCTCTCCTACGAGCAGTACTTC; CDR3: CASSQDAGGLSYEQYF
J: TRBJ1-4; size: few; length: 13; D: .; V: TRBV28; DNA: TGTGCCAGCAGCTTATCGGGGTCTGAAAAACTGTTTTTT; CDR3: CASSLSGSEKLFF
J: TRBJ2-1; size: .; length: 15; D: .; V: TRBV7-6; DNA: TGTGCCAGCAGCTTTCTAGGTACGACCTACAATGAGCAGTTCTTC; CDR3: CASSFLGTTYNEQFF
J: TRBJ2-7; size: .; length: 14; D: TRBD2; V: TRBV28; DNA: TGTGCCAGCATCGCGACTAGCGGGAGCAGGGAGCAGTACTTC; CDR3: CASIATSGSREQYF
J: TRBJ2-3; size: .; length: 16; D: TRBD2; V: TRBV15; DNA: TGTGCCACCAGCAATGGACTAGCGGGAAAGGCAGATACGCAGTATTTT; CDR3: CATSNGLAGKADTQYF
J: TRBJ1-5; size: .; length: 14; D: TRBD1; V: TRBV19; DNA: TGTGCCAGTAAAAGGACAGGGGTCAATCAGCCCCAGCATTTT; CDR3: CASKRTGVNQPQHF
J: TRBJ2-1; size: .; length: 15; D: TRBD2; V: TRBV18; DNA: TGTGCCAGCTCACGACTAGCGGGAGTTTTCAATGAGCAGTTCTTC; CDR3: CASSRLAGVFNEQFF
J: TRBJ1-5; size: once; length: 15; D: .; V: TRBV3-1/TRBV3-2; DNA: TGTGCCAGCAGCAGAGCCCAGGGTCCGGGTCAGCCCCAGCATTTT; CDR3: CASSRAQGPGQPQHF
J: TRBJ1-2; size: .; length: 14; D: TRBD1; V: TRBV7-8; DNA: TGTGCCAGCAGCCCCCCGGGACAGGGGAACGGCTACACCTTC; CDR3: CASSPPGQGNGYTF
J: TRBJ1-1; size: .; length: 15; D: .; V: TRBV28; DNA: TGTGCCAGCAGTTTAGGAGGGGGGGTGAACACTGAAGCTTTCTTT; CDR3: CASSLGGGVNTEAFF
J: TRBJ1-4; size: .; length: 14; D: TRBD1; V: TRBV5-1; DNA: TGCGCCAGCAGCTCGGGACAGGATAATGAAAAACTGTTTTTT; CDR3: CASSSGQDNEKLFF
J: TRBJ1-1; size: .; length: 16; D: TRBD1; V: TRBV7-9; DNA: TGTGCCAGCAGCCAAGGACAGGGAGTGCGGAACACTGAAGCTTTCTTT; CDR3: CASSQGQGVRNTEAFF
J: TRBJ1-6; size: .; length: 13; D: .; V: TRBV30; DNA: TGTGCCTGGAGTGTCGGGGGGCGCTTACCCCTCCACTTT; CDR3: CAWSVGGRLPLHF
J: TRBJ2-3; size: few; length: 15; D: .; V: TRBV5-4; DNA: TGTGCCAGCAGCTTGGGTGGGGCGAGAGGAGATACGCAGTATTTT; CDR3: CASSLGGARGDTQYF
J: TRBJ2-7; size: .; length: 15; D: TRBD1; V: TRBV7-8; DNA: TGTGCCAGCAGCTTAGGGACAGGACCCCCCTACGAGCAGTACTTC; CDR3: CASSLGTGPPYEQYF
J: TRBJ2-5; size: .; length: 16; D: TRBD2; V: TRBV7-6; DNA: TGTGCCAGCAGCTTAGTTGGACTAGCGGAGCAAGAGACCCAGTACTTC; CDR3: CASSLVGLAEQETQYF
J: TRBJ2-1; size: .; length: 16; D: TRBD2; V: TRBV4-2; DNA: TGTGCCAGCAGCCAAGGATCTAGCGGACTCTACAATGAGCAGTTCTTC; CDR3: CASSQGSSGLYNEQFF
J: TRBJ2-7; size: once; length: 16; D: TRBD1; V: TRBV6-1; DNA: TGTGCCAGCAGTGAAGGTCCCGGACAGGGCTTCTACGAGCAGTACTTC; CDR3: CASSEGPGQGFYEQYF
J: TRBJ2-1; size: .; length: 15; D: TRBD1; V: TRBV5-1; DNA: TGCGCCAGCAGCTTGGCGGCAGGGACAGGCAATGAGCAGTTCTTC; CDR3: CASSLAAGTGNEQFF
J: TRBJ1-5; size: .; length: 14; D: TRBD1; V: TRBV4-1; DNA: TGCGCCAGCAGCCAAGGACAGGGTCATCAGCCCCAGCATTTT; CDR3: CASSQGQGHQPQHF
J: TRBJ2-1; size: .; length: 16; D: TRBD2; V: TRBV25-1; DNA: TGTGCCAGCAGTGAATATACGGGACTAGCGGGAGATGAGCAGTTCTTC; CDR3: CASSEYTGLAGDEQFF
J: TRBJ2-2; size: .; length: 15; D: TRBD2; V: TRBV19; DNA: TGTGCCAGTAGTATAACTAGCGGGATCACCGGGGAGCTGTTTTTT; CDR3: CASSITSGITGELFF
J: TRBJ2-7; size: .; length: 14; D: .; V: TRBV27; DNA: TGTGCCAGCCGTTATAAGCGGGCCTCCTACGAGCAGTACTTC; CDR3: CASRYKRASYEQYF
J: TRBJ2-7; size: .; length: 14; D: TRBD2; V: TRBV9; DNA: TGTGCCAGCAGCGTAGGTACGATGGGGCGGGAGTTATACTTC; CDR3: CASSVGTMGRELYF
J: TRBJ2-2; size: .; length: 14; D: TRBD2; V: TRBV27; DNA: TGTGCCAGCAGTTCCCTTAGCGGGCCCGGGGAGCTGTTTTTT; CDR3: CASSSLSGPGELFF
J: TRBJ2-1; size: .; length: 14; D: TRBD2; V: TRBV30; DNA: TGTGCCTGGAGTGTGACTAGCGGGTCGAATGAGCAGTTCTTC; CDR3: CAWSVTSGSNEQFF
J: TRBJ1-1; size: .; length: 16; D: .; V: TRBV6-5; DNA: TGTGCCAGCAGTTACTCGTTCGGGACACCTCCCACTGAAGCTTTCTTT; CDR3: CASSYSFGTPPTEAFF
J: TRBJ2-3; size: .; length: 18; D: .; V: TRBV4-3; DNA: TGCGCCAGCAGCCAAGAGCTGACAGAACAAATACACACAGATACGCAGTATTTT; CDR3: CASSQELTEQIHTDTQYF
J: TRBJ2-3; size: .; length: 13; D: .; V: TRBV19; DNA: TGTGCCAGTAGAAGTACTAGCACAGATACGCAGTATTTT; CDR3: CASRSTSTDTQYF
J: TRBJ1-6; size: .; length: 15; D: TRBD1; V: TRBV6-1; DNA: TGTGCCAGCAGTGAACAGACAGGGGGCAGCTCACCCCTCCACTTT; CDR3: CASSEQTGGSSPLHF